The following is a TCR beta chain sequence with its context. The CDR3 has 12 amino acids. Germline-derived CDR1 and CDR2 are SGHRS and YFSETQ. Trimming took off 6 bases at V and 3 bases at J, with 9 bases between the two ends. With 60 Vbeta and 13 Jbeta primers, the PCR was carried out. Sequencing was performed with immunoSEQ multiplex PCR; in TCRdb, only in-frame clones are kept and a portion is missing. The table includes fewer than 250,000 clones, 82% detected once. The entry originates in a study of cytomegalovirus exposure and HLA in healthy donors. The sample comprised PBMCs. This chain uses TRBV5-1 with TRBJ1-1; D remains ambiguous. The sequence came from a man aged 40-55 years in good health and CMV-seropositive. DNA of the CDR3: TGCGCCAGCAAAATCGCGGACACTGAAGCTTTCTTT. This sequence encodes CASKIADTEAFF.